The rows below give T cell receptor beta chains drawn from one sample of a study of T cell changes during pregnancy in multiple sclerosis. Here immunoSEQ multiplex PCR was the method, and the copy in TCRdb shows in-frame clones only, minus some. The sample has more than 55,000 clones, approximately 94% seen once. Here the sequenced sample was CD8+ T cells from peripheral blood mononuclear cells, taken after pregnancy. Receptor source: a female donor with multiple sclerosis, enrolled in a pregnancy study. Each CDR3 is given with its conserved first and last residue. Each record gives: J gene, V gene, CDR3 protein.

j_call: TRBJ1-2
v_call: TRBV4-1
cdr3_aa: CASSQTQYNLYGYTF

j_call: TRBJ2-7
v_call: TRBV27
cdr3_aa: CASSPYGQPAYEQYF

j_call: TRBJ1-1
v_call: TRBV2
cdr3_aa: CASRATGGTEAFF

j_call: TRBJ1-1
v_call: TRBV28
cdr3_aa: CVSTGENTEAFF

j_call: TRBJ2-5
v_call: TRBV4-1
cdr3_aa: CASSPSGHRSNHF

j_call: TRBJ2-1
v_call: TRBV7-2
cdr3_aa: CASSRTSGKGNEQFF

j_call: TRBJ1-1
v_call: TRBV19
cdr3_aa: CASSIGEANTEAFF

j_call: TRBJ2-1
v_call: TRBV27
cdr3_aa: CASRGLAGNSYNEQFF

j_call: TRBJ2-7
v_call: TRBV25-1
cdr3_aa: CASGTGLEQYF

j_call: TRBJ2-1
v_call: TRBV4-1
cdr3_aa: CASSQVVRTPSSEQFF

j_call: TRBJ2-3
v_call: TRBV28
cdr3_aa: CATTFQGTDTQYF

j_call: TRBJ2-3
v_call: TRBV19
cdr3_aa: CASTWTSGSTDTQYF

j_call: TRBJ2-3
v_call: TRBV6-1
cdr3_aa: CASSEAAAGGVTDTQYF

j_call: TRBJ1-5
v_call: TRBV2
cdr3_aa: CASSEMGSQPQHF

j_call: TRBJ2-7
v_call: TRBV7-6
cdr3_aa: CASSSPTSGRYEQYF

j_call: TRBJ2-5
v_call: TRBV28
cdr3_aa: CASSFTGGSQETQYF

j_call: TRBJ1-2
v_call: TRBV25-1
cdr3_aa: CASSDFNSEFYGYTF

j_call: TRBJ2-1
v_call: TRBV27
cdr3_aa: CASSFDRYNEQFF

j_call: TRBJ2-1
v_call: TRBV6-4
cdr3_aa: CASSATAGEYNEQFF

j_call: TRBJ2-7
v_call: TRBV28
cdr3_aa: CASSPQGKGIHEQYF

j_call: TRBJ2-3
v_call: TRBV29-1
cdr3_aa: CSVEGQTGYF

j_call: TRBJ2-5
v_call: TRBV5-4
cdr3_aa: CASSLAVGGDYQETQYF

j_call: TRBJ1-1
v_call: TRBV4-2
cdr3_aa: CASSQDLRGRVNTEAFF

j_call: TRBJ1-1
v_call: TRBV7-3
cdr3_aa: CASSLIRQRRDTEAFF

j_call: TRBJ2-7
v_call: TRBV28
cdr3_aa: CASSALAGEYFEQYF

j_call: TRBJ2-1
v_call: TRBV10-3
cdr3_aa: CATSGGRGYNEQFF

j_call: TRBJ2-1
v_call: TRBV6-5
cdr3_aa: CASSYLNEQFF

j_call: TRBJ1-4
v_call: TRBV2
cdr3_aa: CASSVGIGDSLNEKLFF

j_call: TRBJ2-1
v_call: TRBV7-8
cdr3_aa: CASSGGLYNEQFF

j_call: TRBJ2-7
v_call: TRBV10-3
cdr3_aa: CAISDQYEQYF

j_call: TRBJ2-1
v_call: TRBV2
cdr3_aa: CASSDASYNEQFF

j_call: TRBJ2-7
v_call: TRBV29-1
cdr3_aa: CSVEGQDDSYEQYF

j_call: TRBJ2-5
v_call: TRBV9
cdr3_aa: CASSVGTSQETQYF

j_call: TRBJ2-7
v_call: TRBV7-9
cdr3_aa: CASSFAGPYEQYF

j_call: TRBJ1-1
v_call: TRBV20-1
cdr3_aa: CSAADYTEAFF

j_call: TRBJ1-1
v_call: TRBV29-1
cdr3_aa: CSVEDRANTEAFF

j_call: TRBJ1-1
v_call: TRBV25-1
cdr3_aa: CASSESVSEAFF

j_call: TRBJ2-2
v_call: TRBV10-3
cdr3_aa: CAISESIDTGELFF